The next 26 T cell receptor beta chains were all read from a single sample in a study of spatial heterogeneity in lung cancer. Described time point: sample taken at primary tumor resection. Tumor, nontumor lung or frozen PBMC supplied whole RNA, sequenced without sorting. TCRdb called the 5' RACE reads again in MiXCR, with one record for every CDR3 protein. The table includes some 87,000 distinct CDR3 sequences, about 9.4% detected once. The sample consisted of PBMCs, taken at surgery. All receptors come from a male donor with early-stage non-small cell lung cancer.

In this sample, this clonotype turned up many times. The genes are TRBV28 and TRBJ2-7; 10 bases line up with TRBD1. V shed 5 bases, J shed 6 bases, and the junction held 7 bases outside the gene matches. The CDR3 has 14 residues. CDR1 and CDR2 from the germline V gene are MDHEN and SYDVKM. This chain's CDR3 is CASSQWGQGFEQYF. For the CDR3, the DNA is TGTGCCAGCAGTCAATGGGGACAGGGGTTCGAGCAGTACTTC.

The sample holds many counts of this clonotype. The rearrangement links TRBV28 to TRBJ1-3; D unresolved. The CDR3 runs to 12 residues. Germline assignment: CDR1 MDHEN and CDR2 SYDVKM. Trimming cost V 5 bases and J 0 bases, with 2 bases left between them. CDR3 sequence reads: CASSDSGNTIYF. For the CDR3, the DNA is TGTGCCAGCAGTGACTCTGGAAACACCATATATTTT.

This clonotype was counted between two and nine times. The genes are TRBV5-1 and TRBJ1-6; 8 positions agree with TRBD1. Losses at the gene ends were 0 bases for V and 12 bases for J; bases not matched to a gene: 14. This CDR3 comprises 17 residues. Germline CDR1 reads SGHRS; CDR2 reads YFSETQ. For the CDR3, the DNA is TGCGCCAGCAGCTTGGCCCCGGGACAGGCCCCCGGAGGACCCCTCCACTTT. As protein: CASSLAPGQAPGGPLHF.

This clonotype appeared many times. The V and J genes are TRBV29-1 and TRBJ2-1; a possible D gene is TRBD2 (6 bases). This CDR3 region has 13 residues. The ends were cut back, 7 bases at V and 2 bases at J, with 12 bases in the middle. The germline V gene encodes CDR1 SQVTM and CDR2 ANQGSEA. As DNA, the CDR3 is TGCAGCGCGCGGGTAGCGGCCTACAATGAGCAGTTCTTC. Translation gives CSARVAAYNEQFF.

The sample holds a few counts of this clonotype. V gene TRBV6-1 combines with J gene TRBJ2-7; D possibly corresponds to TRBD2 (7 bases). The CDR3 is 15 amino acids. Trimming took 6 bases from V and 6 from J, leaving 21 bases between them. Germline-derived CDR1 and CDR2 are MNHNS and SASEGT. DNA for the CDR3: TGTGCCAGCAGGAAGGGGGGGGAAGACTCCGGCGAGCAGTACTTC. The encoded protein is CASRKGGEDSGEQYF.

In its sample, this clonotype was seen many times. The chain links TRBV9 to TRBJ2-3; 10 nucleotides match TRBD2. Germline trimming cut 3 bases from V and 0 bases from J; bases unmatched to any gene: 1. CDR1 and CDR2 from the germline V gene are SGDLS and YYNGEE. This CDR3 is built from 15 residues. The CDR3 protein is CASSGSGRSTDTQYF. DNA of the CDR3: TGTGCCAGCAGCGGTAGCGGGAGGAGCACAGATACGCAGTATTTT.

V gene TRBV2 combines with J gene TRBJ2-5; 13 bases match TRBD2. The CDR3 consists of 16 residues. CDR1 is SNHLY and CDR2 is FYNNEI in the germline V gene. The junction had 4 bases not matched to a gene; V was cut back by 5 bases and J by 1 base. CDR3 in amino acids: CASSPGLAGFQETQYF. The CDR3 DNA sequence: TGTGCCAGCAGTCCGGGACTAGCGGGGTTCCAAGAGACCCAGTACTTC.

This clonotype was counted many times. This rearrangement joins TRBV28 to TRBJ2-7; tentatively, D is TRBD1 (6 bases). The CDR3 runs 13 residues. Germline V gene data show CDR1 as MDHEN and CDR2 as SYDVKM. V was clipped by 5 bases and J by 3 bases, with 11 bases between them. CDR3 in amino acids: CASSATGNYEQYF. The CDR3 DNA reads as TGTGCCAGCAGTGCCACAGGGAACTACGAGCAGTACTTC. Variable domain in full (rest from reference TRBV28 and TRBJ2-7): DVKVTQSSRYLVKRTGEKVFLECVQDMDHENMFWYRQDPGLGLRLIYFSYDVKMKEKGDIPEGYSVSREKKERFSLILESASTNQTSMYLCASSATGNYEQYFGPGTRLTVT.

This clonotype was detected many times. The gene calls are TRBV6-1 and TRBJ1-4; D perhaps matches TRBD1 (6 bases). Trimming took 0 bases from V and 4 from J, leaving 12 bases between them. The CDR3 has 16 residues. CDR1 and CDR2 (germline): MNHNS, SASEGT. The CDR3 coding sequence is TGTGCCAGCAGTGAAGCGGGACATCGAATTAATGAAAAACTGTTTTTT. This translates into CASSEAGHRINEKLFF.

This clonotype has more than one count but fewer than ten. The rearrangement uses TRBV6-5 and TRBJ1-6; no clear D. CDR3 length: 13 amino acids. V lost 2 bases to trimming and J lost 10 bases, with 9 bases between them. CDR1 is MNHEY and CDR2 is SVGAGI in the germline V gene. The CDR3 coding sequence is TGTGCCAGCAGTTACATGGTAGAATCACCCCTCCACTTT. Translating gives CASSYMVESPLHF.

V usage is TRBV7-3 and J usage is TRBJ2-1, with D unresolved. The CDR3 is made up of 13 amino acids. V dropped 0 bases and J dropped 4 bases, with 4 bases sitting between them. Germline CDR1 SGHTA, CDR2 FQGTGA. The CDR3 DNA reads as TGTGCCAGCAGCTTAACCGGGTACAATGAGCAGTTCTTC. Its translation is CASSLTGYNEQFF.

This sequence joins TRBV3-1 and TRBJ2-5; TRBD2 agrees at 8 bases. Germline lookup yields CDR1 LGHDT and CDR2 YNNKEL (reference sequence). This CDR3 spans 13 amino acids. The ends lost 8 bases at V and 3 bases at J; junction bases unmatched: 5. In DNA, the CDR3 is TGTGCCAGCCGGGGGGGACGGGAAGAGACCCAGTACTTC. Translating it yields CASRGGREETQYF.

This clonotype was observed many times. CDR3 DNA sequence: TGCAGCGCGGAGCAGGGTAGCGGGGAGCTGTTTTTT. Protein product: CSAEQGSGELFF. The gene calls are TRBV29-1 and TRBJ2-2; weak D call: TRBD1 (5 bases). This CDR3 comprises 12 residues. Germline-derived CDR1 and CDR2 are SQVTM and ANQGSEA. V shed 7 bases and J shed 7 bases, with 13 bases lying between them.

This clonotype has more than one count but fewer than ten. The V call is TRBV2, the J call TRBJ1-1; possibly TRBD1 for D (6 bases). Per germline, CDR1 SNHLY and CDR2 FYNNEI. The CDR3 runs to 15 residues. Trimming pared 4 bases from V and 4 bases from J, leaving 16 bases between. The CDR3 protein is CASSVEGGSGTEAFF. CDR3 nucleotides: TGTGCCAGCAGTGTTGAGGGGGGGTCAGGCACTGAAGCTTTCTTT.

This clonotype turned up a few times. The CDR3 sequence: CASSFWGLGYTF. DNA of the CDR3: TGTGCCAGCAGTTTTTGGGGACTTGGCTACACCTTC. The chain is built from TRBV28 and TRBJ1-2; D might be TRBD1 (5 bases). The CDR3 loop spans 12 amino acids. V lost 3 bases, J lost 7 bases, and 9 bases lay in between. Germline loops: CDR1 MDHEN, CDR2 SYDVKM.

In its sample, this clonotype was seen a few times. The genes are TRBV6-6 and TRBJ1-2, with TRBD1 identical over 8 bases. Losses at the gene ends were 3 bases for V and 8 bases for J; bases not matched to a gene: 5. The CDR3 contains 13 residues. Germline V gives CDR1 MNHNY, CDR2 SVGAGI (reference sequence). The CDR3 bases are TGTGCCAGCAGTTATGGGCAGGGGGCGGGCTACACCTTC. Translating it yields CASSYGQGAGYTF.

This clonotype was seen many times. The CDR3 nucleotides read TGCGCCAGCAGCCAAGAGTTAGGGGCCGGACGCTCCTACGAGCAGTACTTC. This gives the protein CASSQELGAGRSYEQYF. The rearrangement joins TRBV4-3 to TRBJ2-7, with TRBD1 as a possible D gene (5 bases). Germline V gene lookup returns CDR1 LGHNA and CDR2 YSLEER. V was cut by 0 bases and J by 0 bases, with 15 bases left in between. The CDR3 covers 17 residues.

For the CDR3, the DNA is TGTGCCAGTAGTAAGGGTGGCCACACCGGGGAGCTGTTTTTT. Encoded protein: CASSKGGHTGELFF. V and J are TRBV19 and TRBJ2-2; D not resolved. CDR3 size: 14 residues. Germline CDR1 LNHDA, CDR2 SQIVND (reference sequence). The ends were cut back, 4 bases at V and 3 bases at J, with 9 bases in the middle.

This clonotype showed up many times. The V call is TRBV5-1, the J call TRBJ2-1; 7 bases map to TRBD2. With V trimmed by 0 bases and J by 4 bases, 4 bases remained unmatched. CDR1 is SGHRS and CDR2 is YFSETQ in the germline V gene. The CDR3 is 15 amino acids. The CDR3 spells CASSLASGVYNEQFF. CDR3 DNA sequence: TGCGCCAGCAGCTTGGCTAGCGGAGTATACAATGAGCAGTTCTTC.

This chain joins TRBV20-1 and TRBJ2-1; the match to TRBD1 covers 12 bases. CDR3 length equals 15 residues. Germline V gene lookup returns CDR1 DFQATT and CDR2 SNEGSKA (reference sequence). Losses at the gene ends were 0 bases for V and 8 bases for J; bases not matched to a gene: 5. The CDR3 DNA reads TGCAGTGCTAGAGAAGGGACAGGGGGCGAAGATGAGCAGTTCTTC. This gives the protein CSAREGTGGEDEQFF.

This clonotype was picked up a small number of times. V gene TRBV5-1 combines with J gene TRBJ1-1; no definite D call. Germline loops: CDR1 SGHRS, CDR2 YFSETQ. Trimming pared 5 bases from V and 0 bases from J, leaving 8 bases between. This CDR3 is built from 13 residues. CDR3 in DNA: TGCGCCAGCAGAACGGCTGTGAACACTGAAGCTTTCTTT. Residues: CASRTAVNTEAFF.

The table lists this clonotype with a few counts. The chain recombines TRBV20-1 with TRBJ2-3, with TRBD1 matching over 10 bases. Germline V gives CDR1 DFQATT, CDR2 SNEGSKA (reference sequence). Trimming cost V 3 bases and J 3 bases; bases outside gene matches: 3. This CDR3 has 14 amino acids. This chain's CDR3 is CSARTGGGTDTQYF. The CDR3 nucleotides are TGCAGTGCTAGGACAGGGGGCGGAACAGATACGCAGTATTTT.

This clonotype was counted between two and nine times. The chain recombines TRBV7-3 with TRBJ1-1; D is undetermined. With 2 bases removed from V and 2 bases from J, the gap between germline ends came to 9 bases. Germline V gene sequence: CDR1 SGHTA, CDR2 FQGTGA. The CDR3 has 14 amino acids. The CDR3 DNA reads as TGTGCCAGCAGCTTATCCCACCTAAACACTGAAGCTTTCTTT. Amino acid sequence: CASSLSHLNTEAFF.

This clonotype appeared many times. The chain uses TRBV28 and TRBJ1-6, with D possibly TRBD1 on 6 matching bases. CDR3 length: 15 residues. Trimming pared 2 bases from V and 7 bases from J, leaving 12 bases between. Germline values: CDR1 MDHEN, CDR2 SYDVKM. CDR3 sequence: CASSLAGAQNSPLHF. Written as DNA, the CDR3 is TGTGCCAGCAGTTTAGCGGGGGCGCAGAATTCACCCCTCCACTTT. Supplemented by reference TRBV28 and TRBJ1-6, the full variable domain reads DVKVTQSSRYLVKRTGEKVFLECVQDMDHENMFWYRQDPGLGLRLIYFSYDVKMKEKGDIPEGYSVSREKKERFSLILESASTNQTSMYLCASSLAGAQNSPLHFGNGTRLTVT.

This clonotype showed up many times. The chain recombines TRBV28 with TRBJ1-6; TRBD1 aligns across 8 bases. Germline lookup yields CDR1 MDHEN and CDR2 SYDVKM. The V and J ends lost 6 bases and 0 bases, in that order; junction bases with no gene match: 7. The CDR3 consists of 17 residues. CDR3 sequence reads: CASSSWDRSSYNSPLHF. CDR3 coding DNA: TGTGCCAGCAGCTCGTGGGACAGGAGCTCCTATAATTCACCCCTCCACTTT.

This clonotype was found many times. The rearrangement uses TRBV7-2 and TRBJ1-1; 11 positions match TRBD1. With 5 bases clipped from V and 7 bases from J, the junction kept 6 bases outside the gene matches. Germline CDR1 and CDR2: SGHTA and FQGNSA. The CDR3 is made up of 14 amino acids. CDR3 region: CASSLGQGVGEAFF. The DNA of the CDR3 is TGTGCCAGCAGCCTGGGACAGGGGGTTGGTGAAGCTTTCTTT.